The T cell receptor beta chain described here comes from a study of blood T cells in healthy people across ages. Study information: Researchers report that template switching captured about one barcoded beta molecule per two T cells. General study points: Higher diversity and more naive CD4+ cells were features of long-lived donors, compared to aged donors.

Primed by a sample-barcoded 5' primer and a J-beta primer mix, a second PCR proceeded for roughly 7 to 11 cycles. TCRdb re-analysed the 5' RACE reads in MiXCR, keeping a single row per CDR3 protein. The sample records 1.5 million to 2 million distinct CDR3 sequences, approximately 40% being singletons. This CDR3 contains 14 residues. From germline, CDR1 is SQVTM and CDR2 ANQGSEA. V lost 8 bases, J lost 3 bases, and 18 bases lay in between. The study drew donors from healthy Caucasian individuals in Russia aged about 6 to 95. Note on this clonotype: Its antigen is unidentified.

The sequenced material came from blood. The gene calls are TRBV29-1 and TRBJ2-3; D unresolved. The source of this sequence is a human donor in good health. The CDR3 region is CSCIESVGTDTQYF. In nucleotides, the CDR3 is TGCAGCTGTATAGAGTCAGTGGGGACAGATACGCAGTATTTT.